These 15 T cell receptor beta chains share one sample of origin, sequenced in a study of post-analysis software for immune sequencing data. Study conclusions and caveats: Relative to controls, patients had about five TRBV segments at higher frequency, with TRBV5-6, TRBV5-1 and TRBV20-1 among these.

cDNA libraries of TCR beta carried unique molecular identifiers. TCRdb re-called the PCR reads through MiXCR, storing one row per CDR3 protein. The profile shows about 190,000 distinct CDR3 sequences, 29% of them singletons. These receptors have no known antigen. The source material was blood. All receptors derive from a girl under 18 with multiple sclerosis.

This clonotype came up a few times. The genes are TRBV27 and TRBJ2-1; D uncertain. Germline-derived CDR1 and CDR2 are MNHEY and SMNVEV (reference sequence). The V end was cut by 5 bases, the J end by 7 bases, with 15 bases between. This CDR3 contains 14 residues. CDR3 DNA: TGTGCCAGCAGTCCGATGACATCGACAAATGAGCAGTTCTTC. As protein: CASSPMTSTNEQFF.

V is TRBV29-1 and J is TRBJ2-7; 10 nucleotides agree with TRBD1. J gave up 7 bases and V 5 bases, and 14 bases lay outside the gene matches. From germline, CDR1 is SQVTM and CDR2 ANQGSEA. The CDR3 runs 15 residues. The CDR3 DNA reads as TGCAGCGTTCGTCGGACAGGGGGGATGGTAAATGAGCAGTACGTC. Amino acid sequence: CSVRRTGGMVNEQYV.

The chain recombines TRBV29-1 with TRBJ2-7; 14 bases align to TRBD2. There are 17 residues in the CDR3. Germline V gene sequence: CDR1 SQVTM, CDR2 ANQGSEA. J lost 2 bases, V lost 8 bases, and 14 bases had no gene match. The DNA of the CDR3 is TGCAGCCTTTTATTGGGTCGGACTAGCGGGGGGACCTACGAGCAGTACTTC. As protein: CSLLLGRTSGGTYEQYF.

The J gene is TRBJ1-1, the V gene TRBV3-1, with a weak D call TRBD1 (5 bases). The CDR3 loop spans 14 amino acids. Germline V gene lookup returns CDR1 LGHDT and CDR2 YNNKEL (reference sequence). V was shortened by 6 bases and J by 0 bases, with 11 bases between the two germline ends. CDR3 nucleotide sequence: TGTGCCAGCAGTCCGACGGACATGAACACTGAAGCTTTCTTT. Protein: CASSPTDMNTEAFF. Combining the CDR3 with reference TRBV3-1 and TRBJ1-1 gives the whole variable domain DTAVSQTPKYLVTQMGNDKSIKCEQNLGHDTMYWYKQDSKKFLKIMFSYNNKELIINETVPNRFSPKSPDKAHLNLHINSLELGDSAVYFCASSPTDMNTEAFFGQGTRLTVV.

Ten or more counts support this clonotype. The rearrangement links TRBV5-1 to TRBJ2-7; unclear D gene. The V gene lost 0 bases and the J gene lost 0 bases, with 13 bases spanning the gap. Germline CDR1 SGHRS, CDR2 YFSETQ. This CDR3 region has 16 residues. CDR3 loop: CASSLDARSSSYEQYF. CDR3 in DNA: TGCGCCAGCAGCTTGGATGCGCGAAGTAGCTCCTACGAGCAGTACTTC.

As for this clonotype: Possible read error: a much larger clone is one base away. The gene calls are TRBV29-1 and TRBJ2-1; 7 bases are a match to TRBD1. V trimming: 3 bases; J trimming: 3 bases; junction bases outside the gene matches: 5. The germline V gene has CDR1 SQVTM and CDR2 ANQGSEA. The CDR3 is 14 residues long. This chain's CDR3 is CSVEGQGVYNEQFF. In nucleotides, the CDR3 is TGCAGCGTTGAGGGGCAGGGGGTCTACAATGAGCAGTTCTTC.

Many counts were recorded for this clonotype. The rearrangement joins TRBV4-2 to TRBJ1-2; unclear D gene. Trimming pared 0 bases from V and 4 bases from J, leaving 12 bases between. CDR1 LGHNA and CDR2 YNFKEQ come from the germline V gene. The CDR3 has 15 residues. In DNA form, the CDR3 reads TGTGCCAGCAGCCAAGATGGGGTCGCTCCCTATGGCTACACCTTC. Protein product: CASSQDGVAPYGYTF.

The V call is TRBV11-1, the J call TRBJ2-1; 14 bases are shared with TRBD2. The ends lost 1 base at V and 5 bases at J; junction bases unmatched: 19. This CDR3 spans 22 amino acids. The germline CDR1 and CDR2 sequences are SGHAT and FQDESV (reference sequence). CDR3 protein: CASSLGLGGTSGSYGADNEQFF. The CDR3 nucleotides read TGTGCCAGCAGCTTAGGTCTTGGAGGGACTAGCGGGAGTTATGGGGCTGACAATGAGCAGTTCTTC. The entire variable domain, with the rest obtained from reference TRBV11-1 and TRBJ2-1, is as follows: EAEVAQSPRYKITEKSQAVAFWCDPISGHATLYWYRQILGQGPELLVQFQDESVVDDSQLPKDRFSAERLKGVDSTLKIQPAELGDSAMYLCASSLGLGGTSGSYGADNEQFFGPGTRLTVL.

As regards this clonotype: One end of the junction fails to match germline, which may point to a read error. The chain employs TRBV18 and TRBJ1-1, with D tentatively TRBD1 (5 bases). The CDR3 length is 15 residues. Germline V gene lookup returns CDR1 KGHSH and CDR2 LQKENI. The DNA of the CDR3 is TGTGGCAGCTCACATAGCGGGGGAGGGCTGACTGAAGCTTTCTTT. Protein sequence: CGSSHSGGGLTEAFF.

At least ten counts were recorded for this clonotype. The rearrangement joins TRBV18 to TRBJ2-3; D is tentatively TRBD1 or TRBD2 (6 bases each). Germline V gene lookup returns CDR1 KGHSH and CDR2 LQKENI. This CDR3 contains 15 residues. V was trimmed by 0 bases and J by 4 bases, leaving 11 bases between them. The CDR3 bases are TGTGCCAGCTCACCACCGTACGGGGGCGCAGATACGCAGTATTTT. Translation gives CASSPPYGGADTQYF. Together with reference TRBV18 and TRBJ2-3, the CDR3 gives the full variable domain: NAGVMQNPRHLVRRRGQEARLRCSPMKGHSHVYWYRQLPEEGLKFMVYLQKENIIDESGMPKERFSAEFPKEGPSILRIQQVVRGDSAAYFCASSPPYGGADTQYFGPGTRLTVL.

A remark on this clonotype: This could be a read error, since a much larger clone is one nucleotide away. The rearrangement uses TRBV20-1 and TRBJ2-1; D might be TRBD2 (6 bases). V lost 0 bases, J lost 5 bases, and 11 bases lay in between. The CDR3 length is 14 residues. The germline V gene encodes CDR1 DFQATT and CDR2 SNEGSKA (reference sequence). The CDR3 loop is CSARDRREDNEQFF. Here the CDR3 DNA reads TGCAGTGCTAGAGATAGGAGGGAGGACAATGAGCAGTTCTTC.

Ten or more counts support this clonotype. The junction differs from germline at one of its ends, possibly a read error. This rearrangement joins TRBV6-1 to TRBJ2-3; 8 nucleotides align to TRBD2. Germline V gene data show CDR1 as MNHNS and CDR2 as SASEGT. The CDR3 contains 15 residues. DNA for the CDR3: TGTGCCAGCAGAGAAGCGGGAGTGGGCTCAGATACGCAGTATTTT. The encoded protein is CASREAGVGSDTQYF.

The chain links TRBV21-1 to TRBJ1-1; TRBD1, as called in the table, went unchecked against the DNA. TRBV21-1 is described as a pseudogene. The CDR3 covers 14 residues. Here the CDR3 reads CASSTGQGCTEAFF. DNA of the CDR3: TGTGCCAGCAGCACGGGACAGGGATGCACTGAAGCTTTCTTT.

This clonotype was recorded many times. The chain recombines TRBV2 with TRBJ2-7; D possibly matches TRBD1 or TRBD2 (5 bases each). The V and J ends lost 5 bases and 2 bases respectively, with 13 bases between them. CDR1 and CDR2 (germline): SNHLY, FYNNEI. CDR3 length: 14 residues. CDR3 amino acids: CASSNGGKTYEQYF. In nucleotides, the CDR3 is TGTGCCAGCAGTAATGGGGGAAAAACCTACGAGCAGTACTTC. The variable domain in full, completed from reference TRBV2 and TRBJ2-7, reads EPEVTQTPSHQVTQMGQEVILRCVPISNHLYFYWYRQILGQKVEFLVSFYNNEISEKSEIFDDQFSVERPDGSNFTLKIRSTKLEDSAMYFCASSNGGKTYEQYFGPGTRLTVT.

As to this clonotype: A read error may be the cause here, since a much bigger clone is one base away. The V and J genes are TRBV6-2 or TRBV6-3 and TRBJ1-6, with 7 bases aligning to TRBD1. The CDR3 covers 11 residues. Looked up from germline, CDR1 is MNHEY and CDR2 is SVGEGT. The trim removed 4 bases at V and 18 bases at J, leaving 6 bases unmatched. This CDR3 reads CASSWTGLPHF. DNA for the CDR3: TGTGCCAGCAGTTGGACAGGTCTCCCCCACTTT.